This T cell receptor (beta chain) emerged from a study of T cells in Graves' hyperthyroidism and ophthalmopathy. Study observations and caveats: Most thyroid clonotypes with frequency above 0.001 were detected in blood. Through a model of 13 V-J features, ophthalmopathy was separated from stable hyperthyroidism.

The CDR3 totals 15 residues. Deletions cut 6 bases from V and 4 bases from J, with 13 bases between. Germline V gene sequence: CDR1 MNHEY, CDR2 SVGEGT. As concerns this clonotype: Its specificity is not known.

Amplification of TCR beta CDR3 regions used RNA as the template. HTBI primers were used for first-round RT-PCR of the TCR CDR3. TCRdb redid the calling of the multiplex PCR reads with MiXCR, one entry per CDR3 protein. The table has over 700,000 distinct CDR3 sequences, roughly a sixth seen once. On the basis of clinical symptoms, serum thyroxine and TRAb, thyroid ultrasound and orbital computed tomography, diagnoses were made. The sample of blood was obtained at first hyperthyroidism diagnosis (before any ophthalmopathy symptoms). This chain links TRBV6-2 or TRBV6-3 with TRBJ2-6, with D possibly called TRBD1 or TRBD2 (5 bases each). This receptor was taken from a woman between 45 and 65 years old with Graves' hyperthyroidism that later progressed to Graves' ophthalmopathy. Sequencing was performed on blood. The CDR3 here is CASRERGSGANVLTF. For the CDR3, the DNA is TGTGCCAGCAGAGAGAGGGGTAGCGGGGCCAACGTCCTGACTTTC.